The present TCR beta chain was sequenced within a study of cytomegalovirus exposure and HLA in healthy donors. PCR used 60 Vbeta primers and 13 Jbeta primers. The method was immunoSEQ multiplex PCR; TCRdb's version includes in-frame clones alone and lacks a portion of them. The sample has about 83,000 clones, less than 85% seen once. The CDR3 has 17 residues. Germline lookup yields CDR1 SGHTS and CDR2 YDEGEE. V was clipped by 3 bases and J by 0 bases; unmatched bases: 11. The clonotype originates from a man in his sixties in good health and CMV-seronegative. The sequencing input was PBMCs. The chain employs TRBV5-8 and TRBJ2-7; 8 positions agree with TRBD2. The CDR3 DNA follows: TGTGCCAGCAGCTGGCGGGGGGACACCCAGAGCTCCTACGAGCAGTACTTC. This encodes CASSWRGDTQSSYEQYF.